This T cell receptor beta chain comes out of a study of T cell repertoires in cytomegalovirus infection. The overall study: Matching HLA type and CMV infection were both indicated by public TCR beta signatures.

TCRdb re-derived calls from the reads in MiXCR, one entry per CDR3 protein. This sample carries some 680,000 distinct CDR3 sequences, less than 40% of them seen once, and the ten largest clones take around 2.6%. The study's findings and limits: HLA-C-restricted CMV clonotypes gave the most frequent clonotype in two of eight donors. Cumulative public TCR beta family frequency identified carriers of CMV plus the relevant HLA.

Germline assignment: CDR1 SGHVS and CDR2 FQNEAQ. This CDR3 is 15 amino acids long. Germline trimming cut 3 bases from V and 6 bases from J; bases unmatched to any gene: 7. This clonotype was counted between two and nine times. Antigen specificity is unknown. Source material: PBMCs. The sequence was obtained from a human donor in good health (CMV status not recorded). Some clones in this sample may be carry-over from other donors' samples. This chain links TRBV7-8 with TRBJ2-7, with TRBD2 matching 11 bases. This CDR3 reads CASSFGVAGGREQYF. For the CDR3, the DNA is TGTGCCAGCAGCTTTGGAGTAGCGGGAGGGCGCGAGCAGTACTTC.